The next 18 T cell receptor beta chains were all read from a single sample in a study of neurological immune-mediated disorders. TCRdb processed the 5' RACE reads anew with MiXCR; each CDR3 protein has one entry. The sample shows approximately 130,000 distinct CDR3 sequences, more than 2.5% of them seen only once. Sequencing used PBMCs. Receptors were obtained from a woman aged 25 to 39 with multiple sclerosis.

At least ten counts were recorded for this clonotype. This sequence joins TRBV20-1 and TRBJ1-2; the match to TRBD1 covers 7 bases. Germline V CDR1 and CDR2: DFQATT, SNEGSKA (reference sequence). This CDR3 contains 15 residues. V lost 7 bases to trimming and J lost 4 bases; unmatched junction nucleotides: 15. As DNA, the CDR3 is TGCAGTGGCCAGGGGGGGGAAAGTACCCTCTATGGCTACACCTTC. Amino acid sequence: CSGQGGESTLYGYTF.

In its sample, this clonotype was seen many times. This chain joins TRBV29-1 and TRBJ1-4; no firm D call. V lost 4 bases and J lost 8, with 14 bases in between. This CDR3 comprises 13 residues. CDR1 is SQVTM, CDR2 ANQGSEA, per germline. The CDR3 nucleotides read TGCAGCGTTGTGCGCGACGGGAACGAAAAACTGTTTTTT. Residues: CSVVRDGNEKLFF.

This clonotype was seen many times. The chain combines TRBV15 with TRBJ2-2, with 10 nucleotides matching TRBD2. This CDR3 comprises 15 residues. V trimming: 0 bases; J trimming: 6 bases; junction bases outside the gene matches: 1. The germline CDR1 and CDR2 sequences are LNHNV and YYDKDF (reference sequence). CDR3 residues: CATSRDLAGAGELFF. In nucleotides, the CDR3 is TGTGCCACCAGCAGAGATCTAGCGGGAGCCGGGGAGCTGTTTTTT.

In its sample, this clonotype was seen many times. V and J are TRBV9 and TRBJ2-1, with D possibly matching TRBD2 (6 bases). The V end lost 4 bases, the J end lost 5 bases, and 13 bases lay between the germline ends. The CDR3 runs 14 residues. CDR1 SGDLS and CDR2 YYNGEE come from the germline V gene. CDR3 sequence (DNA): TGTGCCAGCAGCCCCGGCGGGATGCACAATGAGCAGTTCTTC. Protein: CASSPGGMHNEQFF.

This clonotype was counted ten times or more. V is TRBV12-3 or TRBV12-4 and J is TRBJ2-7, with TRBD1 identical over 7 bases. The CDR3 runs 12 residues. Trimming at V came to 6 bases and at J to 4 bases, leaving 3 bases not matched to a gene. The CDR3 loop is CASSNRGYEQYF. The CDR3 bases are TGTGCCAGCAGCAACAGGGGTTACGAGCAGTACTTC.

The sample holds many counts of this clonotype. This CDR3 is CASSESAPGTGAEQYF. In DNA form, the CDR3 reads TGCGCCAGCAGTGAGTCAGCACCCGGGACAGGGGCCGAGCAGTACTTC. The rearrangement links TRBV10-2 to TRBJ2-7, with TRBD1 matching 10 bases. Germline CDR1 and CDR2: WSHSY and SAAADI. V shed 0 bases, J shed 6 bases, and the junction held 8 bases outside the gene matches. The CDR3 runs to 16 residues.

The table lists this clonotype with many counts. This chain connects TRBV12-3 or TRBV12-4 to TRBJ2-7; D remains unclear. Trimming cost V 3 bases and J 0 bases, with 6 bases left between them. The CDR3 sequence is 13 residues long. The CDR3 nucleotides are TGTGCCAGCAGTTTTCTCCTCTCCTACGAGCAGTACTTC. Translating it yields CASSFLLSYEQYF.

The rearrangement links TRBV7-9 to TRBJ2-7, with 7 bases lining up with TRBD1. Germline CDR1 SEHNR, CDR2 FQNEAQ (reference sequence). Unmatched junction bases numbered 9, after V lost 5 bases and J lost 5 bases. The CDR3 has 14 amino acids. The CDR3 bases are TGTGCCAGCAGCCCGGACGACAGGGCCCACGAGCAGTACTTC. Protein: CASSPDDRAHEQYF.

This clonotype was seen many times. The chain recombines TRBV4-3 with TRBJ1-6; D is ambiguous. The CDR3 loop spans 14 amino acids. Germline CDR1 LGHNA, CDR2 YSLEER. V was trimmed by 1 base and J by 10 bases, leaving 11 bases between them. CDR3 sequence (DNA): TGCGCCAGCAGCCAAGTTTCCGGAGGGTCACCCCTCCACTTT. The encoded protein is CASSQVSGGSPLHF.

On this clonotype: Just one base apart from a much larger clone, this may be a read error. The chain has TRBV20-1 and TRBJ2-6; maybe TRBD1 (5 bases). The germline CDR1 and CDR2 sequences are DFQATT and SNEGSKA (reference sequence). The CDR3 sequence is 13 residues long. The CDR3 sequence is CSALVSGAKVLTF. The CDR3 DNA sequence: TGCAGTGCTCTAGTCTCTGGGGCCAAAGTCCTGACTTTC.

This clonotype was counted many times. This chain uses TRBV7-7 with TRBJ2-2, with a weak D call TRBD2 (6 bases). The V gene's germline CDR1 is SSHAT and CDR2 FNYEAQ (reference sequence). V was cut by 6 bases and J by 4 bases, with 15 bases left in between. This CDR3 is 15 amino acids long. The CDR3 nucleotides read TGTGCCAGCAGTTCACTTGCGGGAACCACCGGGGAGCTGTTTTTT. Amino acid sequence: CASSSLAGTTGELFF.

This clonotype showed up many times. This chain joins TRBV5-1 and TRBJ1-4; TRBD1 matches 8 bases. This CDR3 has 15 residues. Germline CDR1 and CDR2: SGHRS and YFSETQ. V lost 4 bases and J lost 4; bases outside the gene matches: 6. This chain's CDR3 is CASSHDRGRNEKLFF. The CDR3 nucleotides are TGCGCCAGCAGCCACGACAGGGGTCGTAATGAAAAACTGTTTTTT.

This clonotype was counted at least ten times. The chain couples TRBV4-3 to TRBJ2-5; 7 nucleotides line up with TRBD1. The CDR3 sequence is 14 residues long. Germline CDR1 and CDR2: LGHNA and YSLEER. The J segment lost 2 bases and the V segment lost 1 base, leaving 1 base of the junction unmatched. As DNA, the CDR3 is TGCGCCAGCAGCCAAGGGACAGGACAAGAGACCCAGTACTTC. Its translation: CASSQGTGQETQYF.

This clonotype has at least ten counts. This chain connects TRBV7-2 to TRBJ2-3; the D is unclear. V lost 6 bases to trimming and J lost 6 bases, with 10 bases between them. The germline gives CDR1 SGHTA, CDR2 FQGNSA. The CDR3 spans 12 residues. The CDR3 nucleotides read TGTGCCAGCAGGCGACTGACGGATACGCAGTATTTT. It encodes CASRRLTDTQYF.

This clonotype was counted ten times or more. The chain's CDR3 is CASSRDRGRVVGGYTF. CDR3 sequence (DNA): TGTGCCAGCAGCAGAGACAGGGGGCGCGTCGTAGGAGGCTACACCTTC. The chain links TRBV5-5 to TRBJ1-2; 10 positions agree with TRBD1. The V and J ends lost 4 bases and 8 bases, in that order; junction bases with no gene match: 14. This CDR3 has 16 amino acids. Per the germline V gene, CDR1 is SGHKS and CDR2 is YYEKEE (reference sequence).

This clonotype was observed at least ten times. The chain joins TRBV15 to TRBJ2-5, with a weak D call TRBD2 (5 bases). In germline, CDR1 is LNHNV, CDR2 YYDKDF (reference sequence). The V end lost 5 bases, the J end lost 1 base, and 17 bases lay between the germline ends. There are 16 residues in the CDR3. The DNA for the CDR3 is TGTGCCACCAGCCCGGAGGACCGCAACGTCCAAGAGACCCAGTACTTC. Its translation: CATSPEDRNVQETQYF.

This CDR3 is CASSFSTGELFF. In DNA form, the CDR3 reads TGTGCCAGCAGCTTCTCCACCGGGGAGCTGTTTTTT. The V call is TRBV5-6, the J call TRBJ2-2; D unclear. There are 12 residues in the CDR3. Trimming cost V 2 bases and J 4 bases, with 3 bases left between them. Germline CDR1 and CDR2: SGHDT and YYEEEE.

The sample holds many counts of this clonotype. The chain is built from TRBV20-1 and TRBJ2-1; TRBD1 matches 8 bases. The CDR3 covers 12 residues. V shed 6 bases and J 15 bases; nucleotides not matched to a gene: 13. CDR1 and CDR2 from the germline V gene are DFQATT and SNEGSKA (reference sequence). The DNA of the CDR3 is TGCAGTGCGGCCCGCGACAGGGGACGCTTGTTCTTC. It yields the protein CSAARDRGRLFF.